The 14 T cell receptor beta chains presented below share a single source sample, sequenced in a study of molecular identifiers for immune sequencing clone quantification. TCRdb used MiXCR to reprocess the PCR reads, holding one entry per CDR3 protein. The data show approximately 550,000 distinct CDR3 sequences, around a fifth seen once. The sequenced material came from naive CD8+ T cells from blood, with Jurkat cell RNA spiked in. The subset: FACS-sorted CD8+CD4-CCR7+CD45RA+ naive T cells. These receptors originate from a human donor in good health. Some libraries in this study had Jurkat cell RNA spiked in.

The rearrangement joins TRBV12-3 or TRBV12-4 to TRBJ2-7; possibly TRBD1 for D (6 bases). The CDR3 covers 13 residues. Trimming took off 5 bases at V and 6 bases at J, with 14 bases between the two ends. CDR3 residues: CASSLRGDGEQYF. DNA for the CDR3: TGTGCCAGCAGTCTCAGGGGTGACGGCGAGCAGTACTTC.

The sample holds many counts of this clonotype. The chain combines TRBV24-1 with TRBJ2-1; 13 bases fit TRBD2. This CDR3 has 15 residues. Germline V CDR1 and CDR2: KGHDR, SFDVKD. Trimming at V came to 6 bases and at J to 5 bases, leaving 3 bases not matched to a gene. For the CDR3, the DNA is TGTGCCACCAGTACTAGCGGGGGGGCCGACAATGAGCAGTTCTTC. Protein product: CATSTSGGADNEQFF.

The V gene is TRBV27, the J gene TRBJ2-7, with D possibly being TRBD2 (5 bases). Trimming took 5 bases from V and 0 from J, leaving 17 bases between them. The germline V gene has CDR1 MNHEY and CDR2 SMNVEV (reference sequence). This CDR3 is built from 16 residues. DNA for the CDR3: TGTGCCAGCAGTCCCCCCGGACTCCATCGCTCCTACGAGCAGTACTTC. Its protein product is CASSPPGLHRSYEQYF.

The V gene is TRBV4-3, the J gene TRBJ1-1, with D unresolved. The CDR3 consists of 15 residues. Trimming left V 2 bases short and J 1 base short, with 11 bases between. Germline V gives CDR1 LGHNA, CDR2 YSLEER. DNA of the CDR3: TGCGCCAGCAGCCAACACACAGAAAAGAACACTGAAGCTTTCTTT. This translates into CASSQHTEKNTEAFF.

The V call is TRBV28, the J call TRBJ2-7; unclear D gene. The germline gives CDR1 MDHEN, CDR2 SYDVKM. There are 12 residues in the CDR3. The ends were cut back, 3 bases at V and 6 bases at J, with 9 bases in the middle. As DNA, the CDR3 is TGTGCCAGCAGTTTTCTCAGCCGCGAGCAGTACTTC. Translation: CASSFLSREQYF. Full variable domain (outside the CDR3, taken from reference TRBV28 and TRBJ2-7): DVKVTQSSRYLVKRTGEKVFLECVQDMDHENMFWYRQDPGLGLRLIYFSYDVKMKEKGDIPEGYSVSREKKERFSLILESASTNQTSMYLCASSFLSREQYFGPGTRLTVT.

Concerning this clonotype itself: A much larger clone sits a single nucleotide away, making a read error possible. This chain links TRBV6-6 with TRBJ2-5; 13 bases are a match to TRBD2. The CDR3 sequence is 17 residues long. In germline, CDR1 is MNHNY, CDR2 SVGAGI (reference sequence). J gave up 2 bases and V 1 base, and 4 bases lay outside the gene matches. CDR3 bases: TGTGCCAGCAGTTACTGGGGACTAGCGGGGCCTCAAGAGACCCAGTACTTC. Translated, it gives CASSYWGLAGPQETQYF.

In its sample, this clonotype was seen a few times. The chain uses TRBV11-2 and TRBJ1-6; no clear D gene. This CDR3 has 14 residues. The V gene lost 3 bases and the J gene lost 14 bases, with 17 bases spanning the gap. Germline V gives CDR1 SGHAT, CDR2 FQNNGV. This CDR3 is CASSFGPGALTLHF. The CDR3 DNA is TGTGCCAGCAGCTTCGGTCCGGGAGCGTTGACCCTCCACTTT.

This clonotype was observed at least ten times. The chain recombines TRBV30 with TRBJ2-7, with D tentatively TRBD1 or TRBD2 (5 bases each). The V and J ends lost 5 bases and 2 bases respectively, with 13 bases between them. Germline V gene lookup returns CDR1 GTSNPN and CDR2 SVGIG (reference sequence). The CDR3 sequence is 13 residues long. As DNA, the CDR3 is TGTGCCTGGGCCCCACCGGGACCCTACGAGCAGTACTTC. As protein: CAWAPPGPYEQYF.

This clonotype has a count of ten or more. The chain combines TRBV20-1 with TRBJ2-7, with D unresolved. Trimming stripped 0 bases from V and 4 bases from J, with 10 bases between. This CDR3 is 13 amino acids long. Per germline, CDR1 DFQATT and CDR2 SNEGSKA (reference sequence). CDR3 DNA sequence: TGCAGTGCTAGAGACTCGATGGGGTACGAGCAGTACTTC. It yields the protein CSARDSMGYEQYF.

This clonotype was counted only a few times. The V call is TRBV20-1, the J call TRBJ2-1; the match to TRBD2 covers 9 bases. Germline V gene data show CDR1 as DFQATT and CDR2 as SNEGSKA (reference sequence). The CDR3 totals 15 residues. V lost 0 bases, J lost 7 bases, and 7 bases stayed unmatched. CDR3 protein: CSARDGGGAVNEQFF. The CDR3 nucleotides are TGCAGTGCTAGAGATGGCGGGGGGGCCGTAAATGAGCAGTTCTTC.

The genes are TRBV6-5 and TRBJ2-7, with D uncertain. The V end lost 0 bases, the J end lost 2 bases, and 8 bases lay between the germline ends. Per germline, CDR1 MNHEY and CDR2 SVGAGI. This CDR3 has 14 residues. CDR3 region: CASSYSGIPYEQYF. The CDR3 nucleotides read TGTGCCAGCAGTTACTCGGGGATACCCTACGAGCAGTACTTC.

This clonotype was recorded at least ten times. The V and J genes are TRBV5-4 and TRBJ2-3; 9 bases match TRBD2. Germline-derived CDR1 and CDR2 are SGHNT and YYREEE (reference sequence). J gave up 3 bases and V 4 bases, and 6 bases lay outside the gene matches. CDR3 length equals 15 residues. The CDR3 coding sequence is TGTGCCAGCAGCCAATTAGCGGGAGATACAGATACGCAGTATTTT. Protein sequence: CASSQLAGDTDTQYF.

This clonotype was found a few times. The chain carries TRBV7-9 and TRBJ2-1, with TRBD2 matching over 12 bases. The CDR3 consists of 15 residues. Germline V gives CDR1 SEHNR, CDR2 FQNEAQ (reference sequence). J was trimmed by 6 bases and V by 4 bases; bases with no gene match: 4. CDR3 amino acids: CASSSLAGGLNEQFF. CDR3 bases: TGTGCCAGCAGCTCACTAGCGGGGGGCCTCAATGAGCAGTTCTTC. The entire variable domain, with the rest obtained from reference TRBV7-9 and TRBJ2-1, is as follows: DTGVSQNPRHKITKRGQNVTFRCDPISEHNRLYWYRQTLGQGPEFLTYFQNEAQLEKSRLLSDRFSAERPKGSFSTLEIQRTEQGDSAMYLCASSSLAGGLNEQFFGPGTRLTVL.

The chain uses TRBV6-1 and TRBJ1-6; D gene ambiguous. The CDR3 has 17 amino acids. The V end was cut by 2 bases, the J end by 0 bases, with 11 bases between. The germline CDR1 and CDR2 sequences are MNHNS and SASEGT. The CDR3 protein is CASSERVGASYNSPLHF. CDR3 sequence (DNA): TGTGCCAGCAGTGAACGCGTCGGAGCCTCCTATAATTCACCCCTCCACTTT.